The clone carrying this T cell receptor (beta chain) was recorded at least ten times. Its matching antigen is unknown. The CDR3 runs 14 residues. Germline V gene lookup returns CDR1 SGHRS and CDR2 YFSETQ. V lost 3 bases to trimming and J lost 5 bases; unmatched junction nucleotides: 4. 5'RACE generated cDNA with 10-nucleotide random UMIs. TCRdb recomputed calls from the 5' RACE reads with MiXCR, one row per CDR3 protein. Of more than 50,000 distinct CDR3 sequences detected, under 30% appear once; the ten largest clones hold less than 6%. Time point specified: technical triplicate 2. Where libraries were unsorted, they were derived from 2 million PBMCs stored at -80 degrees C. This entry comes from a study of neurological immune-mediated disorders. Study outcomes and limitations: The expanded clones of different subjects shared no CDR3 amino acid sequences (suggesting private repertoires in all groups).

The chain is built from TRBV5-1 and TRBJ2-2; 7 bases line up with TRBD1. Material for sequencing was PBMCs. This clonotype was obtained from a man aged 55 to 70 with HTLV-1-associated myelopathy (HAM/TSP). The DNA of the CDR3 is TGCGCCAGCAGCTCGGGACAGCAGACCGGGGAGCTGTTTTTT. Translation: CASSSGQQTGELFF. The variable domain in full, completed from reference TRBV5-1 and TRBJ2-2, reads KAGVTQTPRYLIKTRGQQVTLSCSPISGHRSVSWYQQTPGQGLQFLFEYFSETQRNKGNFPGRFSGRQFSNSRSEMNVSTLELGDSALYLCASSSGQQTGELFFGEGSRLTVL.